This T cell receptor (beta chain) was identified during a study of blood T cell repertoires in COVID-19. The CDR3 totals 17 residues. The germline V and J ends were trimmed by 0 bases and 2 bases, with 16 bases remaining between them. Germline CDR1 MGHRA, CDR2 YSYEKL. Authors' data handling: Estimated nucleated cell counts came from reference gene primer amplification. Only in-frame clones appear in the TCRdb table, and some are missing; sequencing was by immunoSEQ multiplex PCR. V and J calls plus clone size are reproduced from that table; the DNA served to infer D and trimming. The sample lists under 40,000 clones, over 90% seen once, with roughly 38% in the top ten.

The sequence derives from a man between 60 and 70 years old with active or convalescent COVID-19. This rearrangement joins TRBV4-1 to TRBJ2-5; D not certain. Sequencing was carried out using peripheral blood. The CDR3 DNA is TGCGCCAGCAGCCAAGATGTAGCTTGGGTTCGTCAAGAGACCCAGTACTTC. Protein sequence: CASSQDVAWVRQETQYF.